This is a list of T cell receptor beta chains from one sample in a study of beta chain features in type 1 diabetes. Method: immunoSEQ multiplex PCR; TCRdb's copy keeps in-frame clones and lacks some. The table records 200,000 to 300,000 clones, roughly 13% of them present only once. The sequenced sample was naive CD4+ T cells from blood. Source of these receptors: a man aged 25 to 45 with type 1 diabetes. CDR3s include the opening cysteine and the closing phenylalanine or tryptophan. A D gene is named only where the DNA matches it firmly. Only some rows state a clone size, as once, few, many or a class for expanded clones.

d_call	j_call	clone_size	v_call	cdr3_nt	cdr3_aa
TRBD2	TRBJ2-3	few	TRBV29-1	TGCAGCGTTGTACTAGCGGGAGGGCCGGGCACAGATACGCAGTATTTT	CSVVLAGGPGTDTQYF
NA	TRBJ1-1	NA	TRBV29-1	TGCAGCGTTGACAGGGTGGGGAACACTGAAGCTTTCTTT	CSVDRVGNTEAFF
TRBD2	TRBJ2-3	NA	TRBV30	TGTGCCTGGAGCGGGGGTAGCGGGGGCCCCACAGATACGCAGTATTTT	CAWSGGSGGPTDTQYF
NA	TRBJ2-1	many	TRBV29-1	TGCAGCGTTGGTTATCGGGAGCAGTTCTTC	CSVGYREQFF
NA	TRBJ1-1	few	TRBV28	TGTGCCAGCAGTTCCGGGGACACTGAAGCTTTCTTT	CASSSGDTEAFF
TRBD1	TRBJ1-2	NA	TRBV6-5	TGTGCCAGCAGTCCCCTGGGGACAGGGCTAGGCTACACCTTC	CASSPLGTGLGYTF
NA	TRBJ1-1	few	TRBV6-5	TGTGCCAGCAGCCGGACAGCCAACACTGAAGCTTTCTTT	CASSRTANTEAFF
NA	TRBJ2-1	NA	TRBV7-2	TGTGCCAGCAGCCCCCGGAATGAGCAGTTCTTC	CASSPRNEQFF
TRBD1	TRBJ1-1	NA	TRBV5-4	TGTGCCAGCAGCTTGGATGGCAGGGGGGTCACTGAAGCTTTCTTT	CASSLDGRGVTEAFF
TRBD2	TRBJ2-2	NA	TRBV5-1	TGCGCCAGCAGCACGACTAGCGTTGCGAACACCGGGGAGCTGTTTTTT	CASSTTSVANTGELFF
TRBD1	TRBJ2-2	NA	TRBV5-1	TGCGCCAGCAGCTTGGTGTGGGGACAGTCAAACACCGGGGAGCTGTTTTTT	CASSLVWGQSNTGELFF
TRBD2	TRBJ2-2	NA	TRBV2	TGTGCCAGCACTTGGACTAGCGGGAGCACCGGGGAGCTGTTTTTT	CASTWTSGSTGELFF
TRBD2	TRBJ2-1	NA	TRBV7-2	TGTGCCAGCAGACGACTAGCGGGAGTATCCAATGAGCAGTTCTTC	CASRRLAGVSNEQFF
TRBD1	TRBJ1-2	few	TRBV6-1	TGTGCCAGCACTCCGGGACAGGGCTATGGCTACACCTTC	CASTPGQGYGYTF
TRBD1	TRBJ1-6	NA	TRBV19	TGTGCCAGTAGTATAGGTTCGGGACAGGGAGGCTCACCCCTCCACTTT	CASSIGSGQGGSPLHF
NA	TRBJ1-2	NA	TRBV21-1	TGTGCCAGCAGCACCTGGACAGGGAACTATGGCTACACCTTC	CASSTWTGNYGYTF
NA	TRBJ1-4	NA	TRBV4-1	TGCGCCAGCAGCCAACCCAGGGCCACTAATGAAAAACTGTTTTTT	CASSQPRATNEKLFF
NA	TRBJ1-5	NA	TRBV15	TGTGCCACCCGCCTTCCGGGGCAGCCCCAGCATTTT	CATRLPGQPQHF
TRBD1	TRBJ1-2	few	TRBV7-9	TGTGCCAGCAGCTTATTTGGGACAGATGTTGGCTACACCTTC	CASSLFGTDVGYTF
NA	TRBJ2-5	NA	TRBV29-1	TGCAGCGTTGAAGGGCCGGGGGTCTCCCAAGAGACCCAGTACTTC	CSVEGPGVSQETQYF
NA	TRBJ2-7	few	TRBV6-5	TGTGCCAGCGCCCCTAAAGGCAGGGGTACCTACGAGCAGTACTTC	CASAPKGRGTYEQYF
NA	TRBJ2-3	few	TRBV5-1	TGCGCCAGCAGCGGAGGCCCGACGGTTGATACGCAGTATTTT	CASSGGPTVDTQYF
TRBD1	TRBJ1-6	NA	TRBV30	TGTGCCTTGACCGACAGGGTGACTGGAAATTCACCCCTCCACTTT	CALTDRVTGNSPLHF
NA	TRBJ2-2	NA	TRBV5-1	TGCGCCAGCAGCTCCGCGCTTGGCACCGGGGAGCTGTTTTTT	CASSSALGTGELFF
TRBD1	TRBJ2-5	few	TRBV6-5	TGTGCCAGCAGTTACGGAATAGGGGGCAGGGAGACCCAGTACTTC	CASSYGIGGRETQYF
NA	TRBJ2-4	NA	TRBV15	TGTGCCACCTCGGCAGGGGAAAACATTCAGTACTTC	CATSAGENIQYF
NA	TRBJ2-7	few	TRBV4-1	TGCGCCAGCAGCCAAGCAGGACAGCTATTCTACGAGCAGTACTTC	CASSQAGQLFYEQYF
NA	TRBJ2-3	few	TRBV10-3	TGTGCCATCAGTGTTGGGCTAAGCACAGATACGCAGTATTTT	CAISVGLSTDTQYF
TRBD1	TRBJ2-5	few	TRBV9	TGTGCCAGCAGCGTAGCTATCGACAGGGGCCAAGAGACCCAGTACTTC	CASSVAIDRGQETQYF
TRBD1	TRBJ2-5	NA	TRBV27	TGTGCCAGCAGGGCGACAGGGCGGGAGACCCAGTACTTC	CASRATGRETQYF
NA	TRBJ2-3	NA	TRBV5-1	TGCGCCAGCAGCTTGGACAGGGTGGAAGATACGCAGTATTTT	CASSLDRVEDTQYF
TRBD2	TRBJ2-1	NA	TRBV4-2	TGTGCCAGCAGCGGACTAGCGGGGGCCCTTGGGAATGAGCAGTTCTTC	CASSGLAGALGNEQFF
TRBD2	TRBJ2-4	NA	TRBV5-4	TGTGCCAGCAGCCCTCAGGGACTAGCGGGGGGGCGGGAGGAAAACATTCAGTACTTC	CASSPQGLAGGREENIQYF
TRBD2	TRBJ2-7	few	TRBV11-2	TGTGCCAGCAGCTTATTGCGGGAGGGCGAGCAGTACTTC	CASSLLREGEQYF
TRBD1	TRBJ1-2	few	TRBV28	TGTGCCAGCAGTAGGACAGGGATACACTATGGCTACACCTTC	CASSRTGIHYGYTF
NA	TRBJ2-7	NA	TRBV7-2	TGTGCCAGCAGCGGGGGGCGGGACAGAGCCTACGAGCAGTACTTC	CASSGGRDRAYEQYF
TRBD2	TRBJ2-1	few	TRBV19	TGTGCCAGTAGTACCTGGACTAGCGGAGACCGAAATGAGCAGTTCTTC	CASSTWTSGDRNEQFF
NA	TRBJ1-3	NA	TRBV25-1	TGTGCCAGCAGTGAGAGACATACCTCTGGAAACACCATATATTTT	CASSERHTSGNTIYF
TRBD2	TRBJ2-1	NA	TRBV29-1	TGCAGCGTTGAGGGACAGCGGGGGGCCAATGAGCAGTTCTTC	CSVEGQRGANEQFF
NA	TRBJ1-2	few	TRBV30	TGTGCCTGGAAAGCTGAGCTTAACTATGGCTACACCTTC	CAWKAELNYGYTF
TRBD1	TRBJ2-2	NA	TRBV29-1	TGCAGCGTCGCCGGACAGGTGAACACCGGGGAGCTGTTTTTT	CSVAGQVNTGELFF
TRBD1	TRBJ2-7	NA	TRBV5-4	TGTGCCAGCAGCCCAGGGGGATCCACCTACGAGCAGTACTTC	CASSPGGSTYEQYF
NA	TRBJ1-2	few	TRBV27	TGTGCCAGCAGTTTGTCCAGGGGAGAAACCTATGGCTACACCTTC	CASSLSRGETYGYTF
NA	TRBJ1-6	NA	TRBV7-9	TGTGCCAGCAGGGCTACCGGACAGTCGAATTCACCCCTCCACTTT	CASRATGQSNSPLHF
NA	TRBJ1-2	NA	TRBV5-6	TGTGCCAGCAGCTTAACCGACCGGGCTAACTATGGCTACACCTTC	CASSLTDRANYGYTF
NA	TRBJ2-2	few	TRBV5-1	TGCGCCAGCAGCCCCGGCACCTCAGGCGGGATCGCCGGGGAGCTGTTTTTT	CASSPGTSGGIAGELFF
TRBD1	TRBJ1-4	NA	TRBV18	TGTGCCAGCTCACCAGGACAGGTTAATGAAAAACTGTTTTTT	CASSPGQVNEKLFF
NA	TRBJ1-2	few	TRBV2	TGTGCCAGCAGTGAACCAGGGCGTAATGGCTACACCTTC	CASSEPGRNGYTF
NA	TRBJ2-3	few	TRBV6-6	TGTGCCAGCAGTTACCTCGATACGCAGTATTTT	CASSYLDTQYF
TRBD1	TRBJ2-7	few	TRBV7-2	TGTGCCAGCAGCTTGGGCCCTGCAGGGGGTAACGAGCAGTACTTC	CASSLGPAGGNEQYF
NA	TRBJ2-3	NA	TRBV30	TGTGCCTGGAGTGTACCCAGGATGGCATCAGATACGCAGTATTTT	CAWSVPRMASDTQYF